Below, one T cell receptor (beta chain) is given with its context. What it binds is not known. The sample is drawn from a study of graft-versus-host responses after intestinal transplantation. Whole-study context: Anti-thymocyte globulin induction was given to all recipients, followed by tacrolimus and steroids for around three years. Study results and limitations: Individuals who had graft-donor T cell macrochimerism had allografts that showed high graft-versus-host to host-versus-graft clonal ratios. Peak circulating GvH clone levels were associated with early post-transplant HvG declines. Recipient marrow held GvH clones, some first seen in ileum or blood.

The authors processed graft tissue to release intraepithelial and lamina propria lymphocytes. Data came from immunoSEQ multiplex PCR; TCRdb stores just in-frame clones and leaves some out. Of more than 9,000 clones in the sample, around 84% are singletons; the top ten hold around 22%. Trimming stripped 3 bases from V and 7 bases from J, with 13 bases between. Germline loops: CDR1 MNHEY, CDR2 SVGAGI. The CDR3 sequence is 13 residues long. V is TRBV6-5 and J is TRBJ2-7; weak D call: TRBD2 (6 bases). The sample consisted of ileum tissue, taken roughly 74 weeks after intestinal transplant. The TCR sequence derives from a human patient who received an intestinal transplant, so some T cells may come from the graft donor. Here the CDR3 reads CASSYGGSEEQYF. The CDR3 nucleotides read TGTGCCAGCAGTTATGGGGGGTCTGAGGAGCAGTACTTC.